Sequencing of this T cell receptor beta chain was carried out in a study of blood T cells in healthy people across ages. Study observations and caveats: Since the PBMCs were unsorted, naive and antigen-experienced cells could not be conclusively compared.

Healthy Russian Caucasian donors spanned ages roughly 6 to 100 years. Each donor's blood draw was around 9.2 milliliters of peripheral blood. This clonotype came up many times. Its target is not known. A second PCR, run for about 6 to 12 cycles, used a sample-barcoded 5' primer plus a J-beta primer mix. TCRdb independently ran MiXCR on the 5' RACE reads; one entry per CDR3 protein. The sample has 850,000 or so distinct CDR3 sequences, about 28% seen once. The trim removed 9 bases at V and 12 bases at J, leaving 10 bases unmatched. The CDR3 totals 13 residues. The V gene's germline CDR1 is SNHLY and CDR2 FYNNEI.

This TCR came from a woman of 80 years or more in good health. This rearrangement joins TRBV2 to TRBJ2-1; TRBD2 aligns across 11 bases. Source material: blood. The CDR3 reads CARGGVSGGGQFF. In nucleotides, the CDR3 is TGTGCCAGAGGAGGCGTTAGCGGGGGGGGGCAGTTCTTC.